This T cell receptor (beta chain) was captured in a study of T-cell memory formation after mild COVID-19. The CDR3 has 17 residues. Germline V gives CDR1 MNHEY, CDR2 SMNVEV (reference sequence). Trimming removed 5 bases from V and 3 bases from J, with 21 bases in between. A single record per CDR3 protein comes from TCRdb applying MiXCR to the 5' RACE reads. The data show about 210,000 distinct CDR3 sequences, around 30% seen once. As to this clonotype: What it binds is not known.

General observations from the study: Some clones that responded were present in memory (sampled pre-infection), which suggests cross-reactive memory joined.

The chain couples TRBV27 to TRBJ2-3; the D gene is possibly TRBD1 (6 bases). Sequenced material: PBMCs or a T cell subset sorted from them (not recorded which). The sequence was obtained from an adult woman who had mild COVID-19 (a few samples of this study predate the infection). Cell type and time point are not known. The CDR3 DNA follows: TGTGCCAGCAGTCCCACACAGGGTTCTCTCTTTACAGATACGCAGTATTTT. Translation gives CASSPTQGSLFTDTQYF.